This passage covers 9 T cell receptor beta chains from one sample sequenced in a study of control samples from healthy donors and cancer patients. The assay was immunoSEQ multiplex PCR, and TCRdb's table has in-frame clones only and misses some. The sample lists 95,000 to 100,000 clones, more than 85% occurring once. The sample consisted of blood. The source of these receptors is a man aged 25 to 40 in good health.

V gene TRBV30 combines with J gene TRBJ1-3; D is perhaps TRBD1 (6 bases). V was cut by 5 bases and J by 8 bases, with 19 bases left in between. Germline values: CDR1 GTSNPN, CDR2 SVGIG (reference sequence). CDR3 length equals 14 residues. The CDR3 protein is CAWGTGKSRHTIYF. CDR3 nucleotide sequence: TGTGCCTGGGGTACAGGGAAGTCCCGGCACACCATATATTTT.

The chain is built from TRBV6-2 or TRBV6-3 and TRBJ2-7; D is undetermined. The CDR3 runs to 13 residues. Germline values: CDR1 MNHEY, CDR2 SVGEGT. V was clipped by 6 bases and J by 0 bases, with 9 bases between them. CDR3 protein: CASSRQTSYEQYF. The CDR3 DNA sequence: TGTGCCAGCAGCAGGCAGACCTCCTACGAGCAGTACTTC.

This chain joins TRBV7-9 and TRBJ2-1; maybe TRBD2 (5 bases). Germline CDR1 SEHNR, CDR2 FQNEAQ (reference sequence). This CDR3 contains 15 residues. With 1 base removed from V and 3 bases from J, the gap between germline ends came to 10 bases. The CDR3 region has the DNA TGTGCCAGCAGCTTAGGGACTTATTTCTACAATGAGCAGTTCTTC. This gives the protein CASSLGTYFYNEQFF. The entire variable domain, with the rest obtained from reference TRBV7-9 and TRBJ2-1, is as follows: DTGVSQNPRHKITKRGQNVTFRCDPISEHNRLYWYRQTLGQGPEFLTYFQNEAQLEKSRLLSDRFSAERPKGSFSTLEIQRTEQGDSAMYLCASSLGTYFYNEQFFGPGTRLTVL.

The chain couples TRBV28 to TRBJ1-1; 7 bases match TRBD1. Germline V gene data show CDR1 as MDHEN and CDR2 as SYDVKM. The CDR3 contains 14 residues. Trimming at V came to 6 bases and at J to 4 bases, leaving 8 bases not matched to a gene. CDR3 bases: TGTGCCAGCAGGGCGGACAGGTGGGGCACTGAAGCTTTCTTT. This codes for CASRADRWGTEAFF.

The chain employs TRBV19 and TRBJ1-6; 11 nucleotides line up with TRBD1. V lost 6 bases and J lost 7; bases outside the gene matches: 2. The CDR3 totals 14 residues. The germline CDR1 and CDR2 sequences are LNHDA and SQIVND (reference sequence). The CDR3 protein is CASRDRGQNSPLHF. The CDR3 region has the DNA TGTGCCAGTAGGGACAGGGGGCAGAATTCACCCCTCCACTTT.

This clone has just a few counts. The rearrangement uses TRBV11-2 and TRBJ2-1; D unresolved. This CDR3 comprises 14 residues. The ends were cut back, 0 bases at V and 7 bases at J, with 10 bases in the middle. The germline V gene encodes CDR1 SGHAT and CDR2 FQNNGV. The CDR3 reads CASSLDIGRNEQFF. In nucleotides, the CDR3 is TGTGCCAGCAGCTTAGACATTGGTCGTAATGAGCAGTTCTTC.

Written as DNA, the CDR3 is TGTGCCAGTAAAGTACTCCCTTTCACTGAAGCTTTCTTT. Protein sequence: CASKVLPFTEAFF. The rearrangement joins TRBV19 to TRBJ1-1; D is uncertain. CDR3 length equals 13 residues. Trimming stripped 7 bases from V and 4 bases from J, with 13 bases between. Germline V gene sequence: CDR1 LNHDA, CDR2 SQIVND (reference sequence). The full variable domain, completed using reference TRBV19 and TRBJ1-1, is DGGITQSPKYLFRKEGQNVTLSCEQNLNHDAMYWYRQDPGQGLRLIYYSQIVNDFQKGDIAEGYSVSREKKESFPLTVTSAQKNPTAFYLCASKVLPFTEAFFGQGTRLTVV.

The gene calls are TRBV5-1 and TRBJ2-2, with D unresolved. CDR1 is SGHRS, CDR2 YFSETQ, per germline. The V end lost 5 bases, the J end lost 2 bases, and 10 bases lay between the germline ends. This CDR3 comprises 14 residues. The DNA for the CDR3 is TGCGCCAGCAGTTCCGCTAGTAACACCGGGGAGCTGTTTTTT. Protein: CASSSASNTGELFF.

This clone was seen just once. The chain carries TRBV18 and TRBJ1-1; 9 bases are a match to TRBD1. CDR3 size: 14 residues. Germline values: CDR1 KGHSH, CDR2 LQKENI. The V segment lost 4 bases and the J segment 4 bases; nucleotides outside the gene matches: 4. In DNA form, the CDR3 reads TGTGCCAGCTCACGGGACAGGGTGAGCACTGAAGCTTTCTTT. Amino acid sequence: CASSRDRVSTEAFF. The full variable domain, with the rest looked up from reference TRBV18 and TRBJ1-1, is NAGVMQNPRHLVRRRGQEARLRCSPMKGHSHVYWYRQLPEEGLKFMVYLQKENIIDESGMPKERFSAEFPKEGPSILRIQQVVRGDSAAYFCASSRDRVSTEAFFGQGTRLTVV.